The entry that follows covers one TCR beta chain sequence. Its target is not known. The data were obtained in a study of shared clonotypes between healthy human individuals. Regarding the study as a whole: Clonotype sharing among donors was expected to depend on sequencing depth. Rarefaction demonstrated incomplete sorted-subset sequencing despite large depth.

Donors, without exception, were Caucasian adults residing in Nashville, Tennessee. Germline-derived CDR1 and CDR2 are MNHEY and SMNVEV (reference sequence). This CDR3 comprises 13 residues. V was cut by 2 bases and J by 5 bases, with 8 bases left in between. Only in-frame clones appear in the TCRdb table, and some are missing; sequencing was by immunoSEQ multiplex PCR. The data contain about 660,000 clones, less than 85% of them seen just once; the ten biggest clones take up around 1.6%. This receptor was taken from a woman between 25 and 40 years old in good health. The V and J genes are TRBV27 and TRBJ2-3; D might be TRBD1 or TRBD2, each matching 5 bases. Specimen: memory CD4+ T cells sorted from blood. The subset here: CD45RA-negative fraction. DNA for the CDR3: TGTGCCAGCAGTTTAAGGGACGGAGATACGCAGTATTTT. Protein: CASSLRDGDTQYF.